The rows below give T cell receptor beta chains drawn from one sample of a study of blood T cells in healthy people across ages. TCRdb processed the 5' RACE reads anew with MiXCR; each CDR3 protein has one entry. The sample consists of roughly 410,000 distinct CDR3 sequences, about 55% of them appearing once. Sequences were obtained from blood. These receptors originate from a man aged 55-75 years in good health. The CDR3 runs from the conserved cysteine through the conserved F or W. A D gene is named only where the DNA matches it firmly. Size is stated for part of the rows, as once, few or many counts, or as a class when the clone is expanded.

size	J	D	V	CDR3	DNA
few	TRBJ1-2	.	TRBV7-2	CASSSRFYGYTF	TGTGCCAGCAGCTCCCGATTCTATGGCTACACCTTC
.	TRBJ1-1	.	TRBV29-1	CSVEWGAGTEAFF	TGCAGCGTTGAATGGGGGGCGGGCACTGAAGCTTTCTTT
.	TRBJ2-7	TRBD2	TRBV10-3	CAISGDGREQYF	TGTGCCATCAGTGGGGACGGGAGGGAGCAGTACTTC
.	TRBJ2-5	TRBD2	TRBV27	CASSSQTSGGARETQYF	TGTGCCAGCAGTTCCCAGACTAGCGGGGGGGCCAGGGAGACCCAGTACTTC
.	TRBJ1-1	.	TRBV10-2	CASRPGGTEAFF	TGCGCCAGCAGACCCGGGGGGACTGAAGCTTTCTTT
.	TRBJ2-5	.	TRBV14	CASSQGSRSETQYF	TGTGCCAGCAGCCAAGGAAGCAGGTCCGAGACCCAGTACTTC
many	TRBJ2-7	.	TRBV7-2	CASSFLYEQYF	TGTGCCAGCAGTTTCCTCTACGAGCAGTACTTC
.	TRBJ2-5	.	TRBV10-3	CAISERGLCQETQYF	TGTGCCATCAGTGAACGCGGACTATGCCAAGAGACCCAGTACTTC
few	TRBJ2-1	.	TRBV5-1	CASSGAAVSYNEQFF	TGCGCCAGCAGCGGGGCGGCAGTCTCCTACAATGAGCAGTTCTTC
.	TRBJ1-4	.	TRBV21-1	CASSMGLWIEKLFF	TGTGCCAGCAGCATGGGACTCTGGATTGAAAAACTGTTTTTT
.	TRBJ1-2	.	TRBV20-1	CSATGYTF	TGCAGTGCTACTGGCTACACCTTC
.	TRBJ2-7	.	TRBV7-9	CASSPTACEQYF	TGTGCCAGCAGCCCTACAGCCTGCGAGCAGTACTTC
.	TRBJ2-4	.	TRBV12-3/TRBV12-4	CASSPGQLMYF	TGTGCCAGCAGTCCTGGACAGCTGATGTACTTC
.	TRBJ1-3	.	TRBV20-1	CGGRSFLSGNTIYF	TGCGGGGGAAGGAGCTTTTTATCTGGAAACACCATATATTTT
many	TRBJ1-4	.	TRBV3-1	CASSPTGRYEKLFF	TGTGCCAGCAGCCCCACAGGGAGGTATGAAAAACTGTTTTTT
many	TRBJ2-5	.	TRBV29-1	CSVPAGRETQYF	TGCAGCGTTCCGGCGGGGCGAGAGACCCAGTACTTC
few	TRBJ2-7	.	TRBV29-1	CSVVDAYEQYF	TGCAGCGTTGTTGATGCCTACGAGCAGTACTTC
few	TRBJ2-7	TRBD2	TRBV20-1	CSAESGTSGYEQYF	TGCAGTGCCGAGTCCGGGACTAGCGGGTACGAGCAGTACTTC
.	TRBJ2-7	.	TRBV30	CAWSVAGVHEQYF	TGTGCCTGGAGTGTGGCAGGGGTCCACGAGCAGTACTTC
.	TRBJ2-7	.	TRBV25-1	CASSEFRHYEQYF	TGTGCCAGCAGTGAATTTAGACACTACGAGCAGTACTTC
.	TRBJ2-3	.	TRBV4-3	CASRQEYQMHTDTQYF	TGCGCCAGCCGCCAAGAATATCAGATGCATACAGATACGCAGTATTTT
few	TRBJ2-3	TRBD2	TRBV6-6	CATRTSAGTDTQYF	TGTGCCACCCGTACTAGCGCCGGCACAGATACGCAGTATTTT
.	TRBJ2-3	TRBD2	TRBV12-3/TRBV12-4	CASSPRGSGRGARADTQYF	TGTGCCAGCAGTCCCCGGGGTAGCGGGAGGGGGGCCCGAGCGGATACGCAGTATTTT
once	TRBJ2-7	.	TRBV6-6	CASSYDSSSYEQYF	TGTGCCAGCAGTTACGACAGCAGCTCCTACGAGCAGTACTTC
.	TRBJ2-7	.	TRBV11-2	CASSLGPGSPYEQYF	TGTGCCAGCAGCTTAGGTCCGGGGTCCCCCTACGAGCAGTACTTC
.	TRBJ2-4	.	TRBV7-2	CASSRLGEENIQYF	TGTGCCAGCAGCAGACTAGGCGAGGAAAACATTCAGTACTTC
.	TRBJ2-3	TRBD1	TRBV20-1	CSAQDRGSPFTDTQYF	TGCAGTGCTCAAGACAGGGGCAGCCCTTTCACAGATACGCAGTATTTT
.	TRBJ2-1	TRBD2	TRBV2	CAGLAGEGNEQFF	TGTGCCGGCCTGGCGGGGGAGGGAAATGAGCAGTTCTTC
once	TRBJ2-3	.	TRBV5-5	CASSPQQTRFSTDTQYF	TGTGCCAGCAGCCCACAACAGACGAGGTTTTCCACAGATACGCAGTATTTT
many	TRBJ2-1	TRBD2	TRBV20-1	CSAMSGGGKYEQFF	TGCAGTGCCATGTCTGGCGGGGGGAAGTATGAGCAGTTCTTC
few	TRBJ2-5	.	TRBV29-1	CSVAGTGQETQYF	TGCAGCGTTGCAGGTACAGGGCAAGAGACCCAGTACTTC
few	TRBJ2-3	.	TRBV6-5	CASRPYRVSTDTQYF	TGTGCCAGCAGGCCCTACAGGGTGTCTACAGATACGCAGTATTTT
once	TRBJ2-4	.	TRBV7-6	CASSLASTIMRPGESKNIQYF	TGTGCCAGCAGCTTAGCATCCACGATTATGCGGCCTGGTGAGTCCAAAAACATTCAGTACTTC
.	TRBJ2-3	TRBD2	TRBV7-6	CASSRLAGGTQYF	TGTGCCAGCAGCCGTCTAGCGGGAGGTACGCAGTATTTT
.	TRBJ2-5	TRBD2	TRBV20-1	CSAPRPGLAGAILETQYF	TGCAGTGCTCCACGTCCTGGACTAGCGGGGGCTATACTAGAGACCCAGTACTTC
once	TRBJ1-2	TRBD1	TRBV27	CASRRTAGTDYGYTF	TGTGCCAGCAGACGAACAGCCGGGACAGACTATGGCTACACCTTC
.	TRBJ1-3	.	TRBV12-3/TRBV12-4	CASSPGSSGNTIYF	TGTGCCAGCAGTCCCGGGTCCTCCGGAAACACCATATATTTT
.	TRBJ2-7	.	TRBV11-2	CASSFGLGASYEQYF	TGTGCCAGCAGCTTCGGCCTGGGGGCCTCCTACGAGCAGTACTTC
few	TRBJ2-1	.	TRBV27	CASSTRQKLQGEQFF	TGTGCCAGCAGTACTAGACAGAAATTACAAGGGGAGCAGTTCTTC
.	TRBJ2-1	TRBD2	TRBV20-1	CSAHRLAGGSNEQFF	TGCAGTGCCCACAGACTAGCGGGAGGGAGCAATGAGCAGTTCTTC
few	TRBJ2-3	.	TRBV15	CATSSPWGVGADTQYF	TGTGCCACCAGCAGCCCTTGGGGGGTGGGCGCAGATACGCAGTATTTT
few	TRBJ2-5	.	TRBV14	CASSQVAASSSQETQYF	TGTGCCAGCAGCCAAGTTGCGGCATCATCCTCTCAAGAGACCCAGTACTTC
many	TRBJ2-1	TRBD2	TRBV27	CASSFSREGNEQFF	TGTGCCAGCAGTTTCTCCAGGGAGGGCAATGAGCAGTTCTTC
.	TRBJ2-7	.	TRBV10-3	CAIGELDEQYF	TGTGCCATCGGGGAGCTAGACGAGCAGTACTTC
.	TRBJ2-7	.	TRBV7-2	CASSLTGGGGQGLREQYF	TGTGCCAGCAGCTTAACGGGGGGCGGAGGACAGGGCCTCCGCGAGCAGTACTTC
.	TRBJ2-7	.	TRBV20-1	CSVGTYEQYF	TGCAGTGTAGGTACCTACGAGCAGTACTTC
.	TRBJ2-5	.	TRBV9	CASSVSRGGGQQYF	TGTGCCAGCAGCGTAAGTCGAGGGGGGGGCCAGCAGTACTTC
.	TRBJ2-7	.	TRBV27	CASSHRDGTYEQYF	TGTGCCAGCAGTCACCGGGACGGAACCTACGAGCAGTACTTC
.	TRBJ1-6	.	TRBV20-1	CSARDESYSYNSPLHF	TGCAGTGCTAGAGATGAGTCATACTCCTATAATTCACCCCTCCACTTT
many	TRBJ2-3	TRBD2	TRBV11-2	CASSLTPAGDGYTQYF	TGTGCCAGCAGCTTAACCCCAGCGGGAGATGGATATACGCAGTATTTT
.	TRBJ2-7	TRBD2	TRBV10-3	CAIRSSGGAYEQYF	TGTGCCATCAGATCTAGCGGGGGGGCCTACGAGCAGTACTTC
.	TRBJ2-7	.	TRBV11-2	CASSLRAQTYEQYF	TGTGCCAGCAGCTTAAGAGCCCAGACCTACGAGCAGTACTTC
.	TRBJ2-3	TRBD2	TRBV6-2/TRBV6-3	CASSYRDYPTDTQYF	TGTGCCAGCAGTTACCGGGACTATCCCACAGATACGCAGTATTTT
many	TRBJ2-5	TRBD2	TRBV27	CASGGLAGQETQYF	TGTGCCAGCGGAGGACTAGCGGGCCAAGAGACCCAGTACTTC
many	TRBJ2-1	.	TRBV20-1	CSASTTGLIIYNEQFF	TGCAGTGCTAGCACGACCGGACTAATCATCTACAATGAGCAGTTCTTC